A single sample is the source of the 3 T cell receptor beta chains below, sequenced in a study of cytomegalovirus exposure and HLA in healthy donors. PCR employed 60 Vbeta and 13 Jbeta primers. Sequencing used immunoSEQ multiplex PCR; TCRdb keeps in-frame clones, though not all of them. The sample lists about 78,000 clones, 55% to 85% occurring once. Sequencing was carried out using PBMCs. These receptors all stem from a woman in her forties in good health and CMV-seropositive.

This chain links TRBV5-1 with TRBJ2-6; possibly TRBD2 for D (5 bases). The V gene lost 4 bases and the J gene lost 2 bases, with 7 bases spanning the gap. This CDR3 has 14 amino acids. Germline V gene sequence: CDR1 SGHRS, CDR2 YFSETQ. This CDR3 is CASSDSAGANVLTF. As DNA, the CDR3 is TGCGCCAGCAGCGATAGCGCTGGGGCCAACGTCCTGACTTTC.

In nucleotides, the CDR3 is TGTGCCTGGAGCACGACAGGGCGGGCGGAACAGCCCCAGCATTTT. Its translation: CAWSTTGRAEQPQHF. The genes are TRBV30 and TRBJ1-5; 7 positions agree with TRBD1. V gave up 3 bases and J gave up 7 bases; unmatched junction bases: 12. CDR3 length equals 15 residues. The germline gives CDR1 GTSNPN, CDR2 SVGIG (reference sequence).

The chain employs TRBV7-8 and TRBJ1-2; D may be TRBD1 (5 bases). CDR3 length: 13 residues. Trimming removed 1 base at V and 8 bases at J, with 11 bases between. Germline CDR1 and CDR2: SGHVS and FQNEAQ. This CDR3 is CASSLDAGRGYTF. The CDR3 DNA sequence: TGTGCCAGCAGCTTAGACGCAGGGCGAGGCTACACCTTC. The full variable domain, in which reference TRBV7-8 and TRBJ1-2 provide the parts outside the CDR3, is GAGVSQSPRYKVAKRGQDVALRCDPISGHVSLFWYQQALGQGPEFLTYFQNEAQLDKSGLPSDRFFAERPEGSVSTLKIQRTQQEDSAVYLCASSLDAGRGYTFGSGTRLTVV.